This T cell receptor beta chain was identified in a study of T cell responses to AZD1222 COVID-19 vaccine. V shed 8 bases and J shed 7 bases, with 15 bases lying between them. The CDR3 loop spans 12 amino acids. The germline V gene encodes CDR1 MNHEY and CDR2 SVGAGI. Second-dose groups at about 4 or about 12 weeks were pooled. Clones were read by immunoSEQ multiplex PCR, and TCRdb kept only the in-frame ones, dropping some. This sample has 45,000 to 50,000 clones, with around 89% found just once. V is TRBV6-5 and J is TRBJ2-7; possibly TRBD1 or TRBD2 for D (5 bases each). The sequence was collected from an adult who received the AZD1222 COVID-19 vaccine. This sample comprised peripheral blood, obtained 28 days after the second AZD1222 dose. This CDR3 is CASYRGTGEQYF. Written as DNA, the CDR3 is TGTGCCAGCTACCGGGGCACCGGAGAGCAGTACTTC.